The clone carrying this T cell receptor beta chain was observed once. The antigen is undetermined. This specimen belongs to a study of T cell responses to AZD1222 COVID-19 vaccine. The CDR3 spans 16 residues. Deletions cut 1 base from V and 0 bases from J, with 11 bases between. Germline CDR1 and CDR2: SGHNT and YYREEE (reference sequence). The protocol was immunoSEQ multiplex PCR, while the TCRdb copy is restricted to in-frame clones and leaves out a portion. The data hold 65,000 to 85,000 clones, with 90% to 95% observed a single time. Findings and limits, study-wide: Just 5 to 7 people given AZD1222 tested seropositive at baseline. Among the donors, most were white British and more were female, and clonal diversity was possibly underestimated.

The sample in question was peripheral blood, obtained on day 0 of AZD1222 vaccination. The origin of this receptor is an adult in good health. The chain is built from TRBV5-4 and TRBJ2-1; a possible D gene is TRBD2 (5 bases). The CDR3 sequence is CASSLLTGSSYNEQFF. In DNA form, the CDR3 reads TGTGCCAGCAGCTTGCTCACGGGGAGCTCCTACAATGAGCAGTTCTTC.